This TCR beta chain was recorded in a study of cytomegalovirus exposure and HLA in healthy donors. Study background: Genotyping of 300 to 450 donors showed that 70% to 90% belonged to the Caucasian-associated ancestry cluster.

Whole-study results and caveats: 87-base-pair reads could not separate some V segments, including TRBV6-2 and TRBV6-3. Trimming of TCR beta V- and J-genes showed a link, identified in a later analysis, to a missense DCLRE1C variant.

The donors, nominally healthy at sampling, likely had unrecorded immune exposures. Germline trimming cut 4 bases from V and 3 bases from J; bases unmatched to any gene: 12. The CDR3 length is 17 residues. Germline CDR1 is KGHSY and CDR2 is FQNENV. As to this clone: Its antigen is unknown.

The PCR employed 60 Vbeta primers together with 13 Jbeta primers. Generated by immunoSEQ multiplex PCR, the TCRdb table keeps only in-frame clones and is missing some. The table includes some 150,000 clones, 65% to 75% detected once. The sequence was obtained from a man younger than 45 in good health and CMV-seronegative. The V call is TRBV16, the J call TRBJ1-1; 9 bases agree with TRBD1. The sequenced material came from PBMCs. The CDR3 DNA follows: TGTGCCAGCAGCCTACGGGCCACAGGGGGCGTAGACACTGAAGCTTTCTTT. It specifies CASSLRATGGVDTEAFF.